This T cell receptor beta chain emerged from a study of blood T cell repertoires in COVID-19. In the original workflow: Reference gene primer amplification gave estimated nucleated cell counts. Clones were sequenced by immunoSEQ multiplex PCR, and TCRdb holds only the in-frame ones, with some missing. V, J and clone size were drawn from that table, and D and trimming were deduced from the DNA. This table holds some 250,000 clones, roughly 86% found once. This CDR3 is 15 amino acids long. With 2 bases clipped from V and 4 bases from J, the junction kept 3 bases outside the gene matches. The germline CDR1 and CDR2 sequences are SGHAT and FQNNGV.

The sample was PBMCs or T cells enriched from blood (not recorded which). The chain recombines TRBV11-2 with TRBJ2-2; 8 bases line up with TRBD1. The TCR comes from a woman aged 40 to 50 with acute COVID-19. For the CDR3, the DNA is TGTGCCAGCAGCTTAACGGACAGGGTCACCGGGGAGCTGTTTTTT. Translated, it gives CASSLTDRVTGELFF.